Below, 18 T cell receptor beta chains from the same sample are listed, as sequenced in a study of immune cell composition in non-small cell lung cancer. Data came from immunoSEQ multiplex PCR; TCRdb stores just in-frame clones and leaves some out. The profile shows thousands of clones, approximately 84% of them singletons. Specimen: lung tumor tissue. The receptors derive from a human donor with non-small cell lung cancer.

The chain joins TRBV5-5 to TRBJ1-5, with D possibly being TRBD1 (6 bases). V was trimmed by 0 bases and J by 7 bases, leaving 14 bases between them. This CDR3 spans 15 amino acids. Germline loops: CDR1 SGHKS, CDR2 YYEKEE (reference sequence). The CDR3 loop reads CASSLETGSVQPQHF. CDR3 nucleotide sequence: TGTGCCAGCAGCTTGGAAACAGGGTCAGTCCAGCCCCAGCATTTT.

This chain's CDR3 is CASSFRTNEKLFF. As DNA, the CDR3 is TGTGCCAGCAGCTTCCGAACTAATGAAAAACTGTTTTTT. The gene calls are TRBV2 and TRBJ1-4; D is unresolved. From germline, CDR1 is SNHLY and CDR2 FYNNEI. The CDR3 consists of 13 residues. With 6 bases removed from V and 1 base from J, the gap between germline ends came to 6 bases.

The chain joins TRBV14 to TRBJ2-7; TRBD2 might be the D (6 bases). The length of the CDR3 is 16 residues. V lost 4 bases to trimming and J lost 3 bases, with 19 bases between them. The V gene's germline CDR1 is SGHDN and CDR2 FVKESK. The CDR3 DNA sequence: TGTGCCAGCAGCCGGACCCCTCGCGGGAACATCTACGAGCAGTACTTC. This translates into CASSRTPRGNIYEQYF.

V and J are TRBV25-1 and TRBJ1-1; 8 nucleotides line up with TRBD1. The germline V gene has CDR1 MGHDK and CDR2 SYGVNS. The CDR3 runs to 14 residues. V lost 3 bases, J lost 2 bases, and 2 bases stayed unmatched. The DNA of the CDR3 is TGTGCCAGCAGTGACAGGGGGCCTAACACTGAAGCTTTCTTT. It encodes CASSDRGPNTEAFF.

The chain joins TRBV10-3 to TRBJ2-1; a weak D match, TRBD2 (5 bases). Germline V gives CDR1 ENHRY, CDR2 SYGVKD. The CDR3 spans 11 residues. V lost 2 bases and J lost 10, with 6 bases in between. DNA for the CDR3: TGTGCCATCAGTGAGGGGGAGGAGCAGTTCTTC. Amino acid sequence: CAISEGEEQFF.

The rearrangement uses TRBV5-1 and TRBJ2-1, with TRBD2 matching 11 bases. CDR1 SGHRS and CDR2 YFSETQ come from the germline V gene. The V gene end was trimmed by 5 bases and the J gene end by 3 bases; junction bases not matched to a gene: 1. CDR3 length equals 14 residues. CDR3 in amino acids: CASRTSGNYNEQFF. CDR3 bases: TGCGCCAGCAGGACTAGCGGGAACTACAATGAGCAGTTCTTC.

The chain joins TRBV7-2 to TRBJ2-5, with 7 bases identical to TRBD2. Trimming took 6 bases from V and 0 from J; bases not matched to a gene: 1. Per germline, CDR1 SGHTA and CDR2 FQGNSA. CDR3 length: 13 amino acids. This CDR3 reads CASRRGYQETQYF. DNA of the CDR3: TGTGCCAGCAGGCGGGGGTACCAAGAGACCCAGTACTTC.

This clone was detected only a few times. At one boundary the junction diverges from the germline segment, which might be a read error. V usage is TRBV19 and J usage is TRBJ1-2; 8 nucleotides agree with TRBD1. The CDR3 runs 15 residues. Germline CDR1 reads LNHDA; CDR2 reads SQIVND (reference sequence). The CDR3 spells CARSRARGPGYGYTF. For the CDR3, the DNA is TGTGCCAGAAGTAGGGCCAGGGGGCCGGGCTATGGCTACACCTTC.

This rearrangement joins TRBV29-1 to TRBJ1-1; possible D gene TRBD1, 6 bases. V was pared by 7 bases and J by 0 bases, with 15 bases between. This CDR3 is built from 14 residues. CDR1 SQVTM and CDR2 ANQGSEA come from the germline V gene. The DNA of the CDR3 is TGCAGCGCCCCTACCGGACAGATGAACACTGAAGCTTTCTTT. Translation: CSAPTGQMNTEAFF.

The chain links TRBV5-1 to TRBJ2-3; D is undetermined. The CDR3 is made up of 16 amino acids. V lost 0 bases and J lost 1, with 12 bases in between. CDR1 and CDR2 from the germline V gene are SGHRS and YFSETQ. The CDR3 spells CASSLDGSARTDTQYF. Here the CDR3 DNA reads TGCGCCAGCAGCTTGGACGGCTCAGCGCGCACAGATACGCAGTATTTT.

V and J are TRBV7-2 and TRBJ1-5, with a tentative D call TRBD1 (6 bases). CDR3 length: 15 amino acids. V was clipped by 5 bases and J by 7 bases, with 18 bases between them. CDR1 and CDR2 (germline): SGHTA, FQGNSA. Written as DNA, the CDR3 is TGTGCCAGCAGCCCCCAGTCGGGGGGCGGACAGCCCCAGCATTTT. This translates into CASSPQSGGGQPQHF.

The rearrangement joins TRBV4-2 to TRBJ2-3, with D possibly matching TRBD1 (6 bases). Germline V gene sequence: CDR1 LGHNA, CDR2 YNFKEQ. This CDR3 has 19 residues. Between the trimmed V and J ends, which lost 0 bases and 3 bases, there was a span of 22 bases. The CDR3 DNA reads TGTGCCAGCAGCCAAGATCATAGGGCAGGGGAAGGGGTTACAGATACGCAGTATTTT. Translated: CASSQDHRAGEGVTDTQYF.

This chain links TRBV5-1 with TRBJ1-2, with a tentative D call TRBD1 (5 bases). The germline V gene encodes CDR1 SGHRS and CDR2 YFSETQ. The V end was cut by 1 base, the J end by 1 base, with 11 bases between. The CDR3 is made up of 15 amino acids. CDR3 DNA: TGCGCCAGCAGCTTGCAGGGATCCGGTAACTATGGCTACACCTTC. Amino acid sequence: CASSLQGSGNYGYTF.

Here the CDR3 reads CASSIRGEGYGYTF. The CDR3 DNA follows: TGTGCCAGTAGTATACGGGGGGAAGGCTATGGCTACACCTTC. The chain joins TRBV19 to TRBJ1-2; possible D gene TRBD1, 5 bases. V lost 2 bases to trimming and J lost 4 bases, with 11 bases between them. CDR3 length: 14 amino acids. Germline V lookup: CDR1 LNHDA, CDR2 SQIVND (reference sequence).

The rearrangement uses TRBV6-6 and TRBJ2-7, with D possibly being TRBD1 (5 bases). The V gene's germline CDR1 is MNHNY and CDR2 SVGAGI (reference sequence). CDR3 length equals 13 residues. V was trimmed by 10 bases and J by 0 bases, leaving 13 bases between them. CDR3 nucleotide sequence: TGTGCCACGGCAACAGGTGGCTCCTACGAGCAGTACTTC. Its translation: CATATGGSYEQYF.

The chain has TRBV5-1 and TRBJ1-4, with unresolved D. This CDR3 has 14 residues. The germline V gene encodes CDR1 SGHRS and CDR2 YFSETQ. Deletions cut 0 bases from V and 6 bases from J, with 9 bases between. The CDR3 bases are TGCGCCAGCAGCTTGGGGTACGGGGATGAAAAACTGTTTTTT. Residues: CASSLGYGDEKLFF.

The chain uses TRBV7-8 and TRBJ2-2; 11 bases line up with TRBD1. V trimming: 5 bases; J trimming: 4 bases; junction bases outside the gene matches: 9. Germline-derived CDR1 and CDR2 are SGHVS and FQNEAQ. This CDR3 region has 17 residues. The CDR3, as DNA: TGTGCCAGCAGCCAACGCGGGACAGGGGGAGGCACCGGGGAGCTGTTTTTT. Amino acids: CASSQRGTGGGTGELFF. Looking up the rest from reference TRBV7-8 and TRBJ2-2 gives the full variable domain: GAGVSQSPRYKVAKRGQDVALRCDPISGHVSLFWYQQALGQGPEFLTYFQNEAQLDKSGLPSDRFFAERPEGSVSTLKIQRTQQEDSAVYLCASSQRGTGGGTGELFFGEGSRLTVL.

V usage is TRBV4-1 and J usage is TRBJ2-7; tentatively, D is TRBD1 (5 bases). The length of the CDR3 is 16 residues. The V and J ends lost 4 bases and 2 bases respectively, with 18 bases between them. Germline V gives CDR1 MGHRA, CDR2 YSYEKL. The CDR3 sequence: CASSPEGAGVPYEQYF. CDR3 sequence (DNA): TGCGCCAGCAGCCCCGAAGGGGCAGGCGTCCCCTACGAGCAGTACTTC.